The 18 T cell receptor beta chains presented below share a single source sample, sequenced in a study of T cells in Graves' hyperthyroidism and ophthalmopathy. Researchers took RNA transcripts and amplified the TCR beta CDR3 regions from them. HTBI primers were the set used in a first-round RT-PCR of the TCR CDR3. Via MiXCR, TCRdb re-called the multiplex PCR reads, giving one row per CDR3 protein. The table shows around 300,000 distinct CDR3 sequences, with approximately 26% occurring only once. The sample taken for sequencing was blood. Every receptor here comes from a man aged 35 to 55 with Graves' hyperthyroidism that later progressed to Graves' ophthalmopathy.

This clonotype was observed many times. This rearrangement joins TRBV20-1 to TRBJ1-5, with unresolved D. Trimming took 3 bases from V and 5 from J, leaving 11 bases between them. The CDR3 length is 13 residues. Germline V lookup: CDR1 DFQATT, CDR2 SNEGSKA (reference sequence). CDR3 in DNA: TGCAGTGCTAGGGTCGTCGGGGATCAGCCCCAGCATTTT. Its protein product is CSARVVGDQPQHF.

This clonotype was observed at least ten times. J is TRBJ2-5 and V is TRBV12-3 or TRBV12-4; D gene unclear. This CDR3 is 13 amino acids long. Trimming removed 5 bases at V and 1 base at J, with 8 bases between. The CDR3, as DNA: TGTGCCAGCAGTACCAGGCGCCAAGAGACCCAGTACTTC. Its translation: CASSTRRQETQYF.

V is TRBV6-5 and J is TRBJ1-3; D may be TRBD1 (6 bases). Per the germline V gene, CDR1 is MNHEY and CDR2 is SVGAGI. The CDR3 has 15 amino acids. Trimming left V 2 bases short and J 8 bases short, with 16 bases between. In DNA, the CDR3 is TGTGCCAGCAGTTACCCACGAGGGGGGACTGACACCATATATTTT. Protein: CASSYPRGGTDTIYF.

Ten or more counts support this clonotype. The chain is built from TRBV18 and TRBJ1-1, with a tentative D call TRBD1 (6 bases). V gave up 5 bases and J gave up 3 bases, with 10 bases separating them. Germline CDR1 and CDR2: KGHSH and LQKENI. This CDR3 contains 13 residues. CDR3 in DNA: TGTGCCAGCTCATTTCGGACAGACACTGAAGCTTTCTTT. It yields the protein CASSFRTDTEAFF. The whole variable domain, remainder taken from reference TRBV18 and TRBJ1-1, is NAGVMQNPRHLVRRRGQEARLRCSPMKGHSHVYWYRQLPEEGLKFMVYLQKENIIDESGMPKERFSAEFPKEGPSILRIQQVVRGDSAAYFCASSFRTDTEAFFGQGTRLTVV.

This clonotype has a count of ten or more. This chain uses TRBV20-1 with TRBJ2-7; TRBD2 matches 9 bases. This CDR3 is built from 15 residues. The V and J ends lost 5 bases and 0 bases, in that order; junction bases with no gene match: 8. The V gene's germline CDR1 is DFQATT and CDR2 SNEGSKA (reference sequence). CDR3: CSARLAGATSYEQYF. The CDR3, as DNA: TGCAGTGCTCGTTTAGCGGGAGCAACCTCCTACGAGCAGTACTTC.

Many counts were recorded for this clonotype. This chain links TRBV15 with TRBJ2-6; no definite D call. This CDR3 spans 17 amino acids. V was clipped by 0 bases and J by 0 bases, with 9 bases between them. Germline V gives CDR1 LNHNV, CDR2 YYDKDF (reference sequence). DNA of the CDR3: TGTGCCACCAGCAGAGATCCAAAAGACTCTGGGGCCAACGTCCTGACTTTC. Translated, it gives CATSRDPKDSGANVLTF.

This clonotype was detected ten times or more. This chain joins TRBV28 and TRBJ2-2; 9 bases align to TRBD1. V shed 6 bases and J 2 bases; nucleotides not matched to a gene: 13. The CDR3 consists of 18 residues. Germline-derived CDR1 and CDR2 are MDHEN and SYDVKM. The CDR3 DNA is TGTGCCAGCAGGCCCGTGACAGGGGGGTTGGATAACACCGGGGAGCTGTTTTTT. This translates into CASRPVTGGLDNTGELFF.

V and J are TRBV20-1 and TRBJ1-5; 8 bases map to TRBD1. This CDR3 is built from 16 residues. The germline CDR1 and CDR2 sequences are DFQATT and SNEGSKA (reference sequence). Losses at the gene ends were 3 bases for V and 11 bases for J; bases not matched to a gene: 18. CDR3 DNA: TGCAGTGCTAGCGATTCTGGCAGGGGGCAAGGACTAGCCCAGCATTTT. It specifies CSASDSGRGQGLAQHF.

This clonotype was detected ten times or more. The V and J genes are TRBV6-1 and TRBJ1-1, with TRBD1 as a possible D gene (5 bases). V lost 8 bases and J 4 bases, leaving 20 bases between the germline ends. This CDR3 region has 15 residues. In germline, CDR1 is MNHNS, CDR2 SASEGT. The CDR3 DNA reads as TGTGCCAGCCGAAGAGAGGGGTTGGGTAGCACTGAAGCTTTCTTT. This sequence encodes CASRREGLGSTEAFF.

This clonotype was observed at least ten times. The chain links TRBV5-1 to TRBJ2-5; D is ambiguous. V gave up 4 bases and J gave up 5 bases, with 12 bases separating them. The CDR3 loop spans 13 amino acids. The germline gives CDR1 SGHRS, CDR2 YFSETQ. For the CDR3, the DNA is TGCGCCAGCAGCGTGGGTGGTGTGGAGACCCAGTACTTC. This encodes CASSVGGVETQYF.

This clonotype was observed many times. V gene TRBV6-5 combines with J gene TRBJ2-7; TRBD1 matches 7 bases. The ends lost 6 bases at V and 7 bases at J; junction bases unmatched: 9. Germline V gives CDR1 MNHEY, CDR2 SVGAGI. This CDR3 comprises 13 residues. The CDR3 sequence is CASRAGGSTEQYF. As DNA, the CDR3 is TGTGCCAGCAGGGCAGGGGGATCGACGGAGCAGTACTTC.

This clonotype was seen many times. V usage is TRBV12-3 or TRBV12-4 and J usage is TRBJ1-2, with D possibly TRBD1 on 6 matching bases. V lost 6 bases, J lost 4 bases, and 21 bases lay in between. The CDR3 has 16 amino acids. The CDR3 region is CASSTTGQPFTYGYTF. The CDR3 DNA is TGTGCCAGCAGCACCACTGGACAGCCGTTTACCTATGGCTACACCTTC.

This clonotype has a count of ten or more. V and J are TRBV5-1 and TRBJ2-2; 7 nucleotides match TRBD1. This CDR3 region has 15 residues. With 4 bases clipped from V and 0 bases from J, the junction kept 3 bases outside the gene matches. Germline V gene data show CDR1 as SGHRS and CDR2 as YFSETQ. CDR3 loop: CASSLGQTNTGELFF. As DNA, the CDR3 is TGCGCCAGCAGCCTGGGACAGACGAACACCGGGGAGCTGTTTTTT.

The sample holds many counts of this clonotype. This chain connects TRBV4-2 to TRBJ1-3, with D perhaps TRBD1 (5 bases). V was shortened by 4 bases and J by 4 bases, with 17 bases between the two germline ends. The CDR3 is 16 residues long. Germline V lookup: CDR1 LGHNA, CDR2 YNFKEQ. CDR3 amino acids: CASSPEDSRAGNTIYF. For the CDR3, the DNA is TGTGCCAGCAGCCCTGAAGACAGTCGCGCCGGAAACACCATATATTTT.

This clonotype occurred many times. This sequence joins TRBV6-5 and TRBJ1-1, with no clear D. This CDR3 region has 11 residues. Between the trimmed V and J ends, which lost 0 bases and 9 bases, there was a span of 5 bases. Germline loops: CDR1 MNHEY, CDR2 SVGAGI. CDR3 sequence (DNA): TGTGCCAGCAGTTACTCGGGTAAAGCTTTCTTT. Its translation: CASSYSGKAFF.

Ten or more counts support this clonotype. V usage is TRBV29-1 and J usage is TRBJ2-5; D is possibly TRBD1 or TRBD2 (6 bases each). The CDR3 is made up of 13 amino acids. Trimming stripped 7 bases from V and 3 bases from J, with 15 bases between. CDR1 SQVTM and CDR2 ANQGSEA come from the germline V gene. In DNA form, the CDR3 reads TGCAGCGCCAAGAGGGGGGTTGAAGAGACCCAGTACTTC. Amino acid sequence: CSAKRGVEETQYF.

The sample holds many counts of this clonotype. The chain carries TRBV6-2 or TRBV6-3 and TRBJ2-2; D assignment may be TRBD1 or TRBD2 (5 bases each). CDR1 is MNHEY, CDR2 SVGEGT, per germline. Trimming removed 7 bases from V and 3 bases from J, with 12 bases in between. This CDR3 comprises 14 residues. CDR3 sequence: CASTSVGDTGELFF. The CDR3 DNA follows: TGTGCCAGCACCTCCGTGGGGGACACCGGGGAGCTGTTTTTT.

V usage is TRBV12-3 or TRBV12-4 and J usage is TRBJ1-1, with 7 bases fitting TRBD1. J lost 0 bases, V lost 6 bases, and 10 bases had no gene match. The CDR3 consists of 16 residues. CDR3 in amino acids: CASSGTVHRMNTEAFF. The CDR3 coding sequence is TGTGCCAGCAGCGGGACAGTACACAGAATGAACACTGAAGCTTTCTTT.